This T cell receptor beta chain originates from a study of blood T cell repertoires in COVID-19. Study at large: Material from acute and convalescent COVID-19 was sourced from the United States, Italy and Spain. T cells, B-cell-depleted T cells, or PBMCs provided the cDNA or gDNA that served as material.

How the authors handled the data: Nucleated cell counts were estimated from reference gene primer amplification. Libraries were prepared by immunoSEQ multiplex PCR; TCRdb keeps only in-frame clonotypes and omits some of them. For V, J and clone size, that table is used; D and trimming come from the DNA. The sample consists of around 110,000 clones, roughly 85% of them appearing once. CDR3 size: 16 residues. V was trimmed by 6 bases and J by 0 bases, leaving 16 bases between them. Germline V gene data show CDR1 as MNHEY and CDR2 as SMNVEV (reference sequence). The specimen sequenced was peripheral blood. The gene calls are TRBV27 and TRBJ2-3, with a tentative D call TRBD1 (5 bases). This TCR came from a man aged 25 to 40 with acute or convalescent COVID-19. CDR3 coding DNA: TGTGCCAGCAGGGACAATCAAGTCTCTAGCACAGATACGCAGTATTTT. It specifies CASRDNQVSSTDTQYF.